This TCR beta chain was documented in a study of post-analysis software for immune sequencing data. The study, taken as a whole, reports: The authors found that F measure strongly co-clustered same-batch samples.

The CDR3 covers 18 residues. CDR1 is SGHVS and CDR2 is FQNEAQ in the germline V gene. V gave up 0 bases and J gave up 0 bases, with 15 bases separating them. This clonotype was seen a single time. Its antigen is still unknown. Prepared libraries of TCR beta cDNA carried unique molecular identifiers. It was from roughly 1 to 10 million T cells that around 500,000 cDNA molecules came. TCRdb re-called the PCR reads with MiXCR, one entry per CDR3 protein. The table lists some 160,000 distinct CDR3 sequences, 30% to 45% of them singletons. Sequences were derived from blood, sampled after autologous hematopoietic stem cell transplantation. The chain has TRBV7-8 and TRBJ2-4, with D possibly being TRBD1 (6 bases). This TCR derives from a girl aged 10 to 17 with multiple sclerosis. The CDR3 protein is CASSLARTAVLAKNIQYF. In DNA, the CDR3 is TGTGCCAGCAGCTTAGCGAGGACAGCCGTTTTAGCCAAAAACATTCAGTACTTC.